Each of the 32 T cell receptor beta chains below was sequenced from the same sample in a study of blood T cell repertoires in COVID-19. The protocol was immunoSEQ multiplex PCR, while the TCRdb copy is restricted to in-frame clones and leaves out a portion. The sample contains 150,000 to 200,000 clones, 80% to 90% of which appear only once. Sequenced material: peripheral blood. Receptor source: a woman under 30 who had recovered from COVID-19.

The chain combines TRBV11-2 with TRBJ2-2; 10 bases are shared with TRBD2. This CDR3 contains 16 residues. The J segment lost 7 bases and the V segment lost 1 base, leaving 6 bases of the junction unmatched. Germline CDR1 reads SGHAT; CDR2 reads FQNNGV. The CDR3 DNA reads TGTGCCAGCAGCTTAGTTCCTAGCGGGAGTAGCGGGGAGCTGTTTTTT. It codes for CASSLVPSGSSGELFF. The full variable domain, completed using reference TRBV11-2 and TRBJ2-2, is EAGVAQSPRYKIIEKRQSVAFWCNPISGHATLYWYQQILGQGPKLLIQFQNNGVVDDSQLPKDRFSAERLKGVDSTLKIQPAKLEDSAVYLCASSLVPSGSSGELFFGEGSRLTVL.

The chain employs TRBV19 and TRBJ1-2; D call uncertain. Germline V gene data show CDR1 as LNHDA and CDR2 as SQIVND (reference sequence). Trimming left V 7 bases short and J 4 bases short, with 13 bases between. The CDR3 sequence is 13 residues long. Here the CDR3 DNA reads TGTGCCAGTAAGCTCCGGGGATCCTATGGCTACACCTTC. Its translation: CASKLRGSYGYTF.

The chain couples TRBV7-9 to TRBJ2-1; possible D gene TRBD2, 6 bases. The germline V gene encodes CDR1 SEHNR and CDR2 FQNEAQ (reference sequence). V dropped 11 bases and J dropped 4 bases, with 6 bases sitting between them. The CDR3 runs to 10 residues. The CDR3 is CAGGYNEQFF. The DNA for the CDR3 is TGTGCCGGGGGGTACAATGAGCAGTTCTTC.

The V gene is TRBV9, the J gene TRBJ1-1; D possibly corresponds to TRBD1 (5 bases). CDR1 is SGDLS, CDR2 YYNGEE, per germline. The V gene lost 0 bases and the J gene lost 11 bases, with 14 bases spanning the gap. The CDR3 runs 13 residues. The DNA of the CDR3 is TGTGCCAGCAGCGTAGTGGACAAAACAGCGGCTTTCTTT. Translating it yields CASSVVDKTAAFF.

The V and J genes are TRBV7-9 and TRBJ1-1; 8 bases are shared with TRBD1. The CDR3 length is 13 residues. Germline CDR1 SEHNR, CDR2 FQNEAQ (reference sequence). With 5 bases clipped from V and 6 bases from J, the junction kept 5 bases outside the gene matches. The CDR3, as DNA: TGTGCCAGCAGCGCCAGGGGGCACGCTGAAGCTTTCTTT. This encodes CASSARGHAEAFF.

The chain links TRBV19 to TRBJ1-2, with 9 bases fitting TRBD1. This CDR3 has 18 amino acids. Trimming removed 1 base from V and 4 bases from J; junction bases left unmatched: 13. CDR1 is LNHDA and CDR2 is SQIVND in the germline V gene (reference sequence). The CDR3 reads CASSIARVGQGSSYGYTF. For the CDR3, the DNA is TGTGCCAGTAGTATAGCGCGTGTAGGACAGGGGAGTTCCTATGGCTACACCTTC.

J is TRBJ1-5 and V is TRBV11-2; D is undetermined. Germline V gives CDR1 SGHAT, CDR2 FQNNGV. V gave up 4 bases and J gave up 3 bases, with 16 bases separating them. CDR3 length equals 16 residues. The CDR3 sequence is CASSSSGSRNNQPQHF. CDR3 bases: TGTGCCAGCAGCTCCTCGGGGAGCCGTAACAATCAGCCCCAGCATTTT. The full variable domain, rest sourced from reference TRBV11-2 and TRBJ1-5, is EAGVAQSPRYKIIEKRQSVAFWCNPISGHATLYWYQQILGQGPKLLIQFQNNGVVDDSQLPKDRFSAERLKGVDSTLKIQPAKLEDSAVYLCASSSSGSRNNQPQHFGDGTRLSIL.

This sequence joins TRBV3-1 (or the pseudogene TRBV3-2) and TRBJ2-7, with 7 bases lining up with TRBD1. The CDR3 is 15 amino acids. CDR1 is LGHDT, CDR2 YNNKEL, per germline (reference sequence). The ends lost 4 bases at V and 3 bases at J; junction bases unmatched: 9. Here the CDR3 reads CASSPGTAAIYEQYV. In DNA form, the CDR3 reads TGTGCCAGCAGCCCCGGGACAGCTGCAATCTACGAGCAGTACGTC.

The chain uses TRBV7-8 and TRBJ2-5; D gene uncertain. Germline CDR1 reads SGHVS; CDR2 reads FQNEAQ. Trimming removed 7 bases at V and 0 bases at J, with 12 bases between. The CDR3 loop spans 14 amino acids. This chain's CDR3 is CASTPRWYQETQYF. The CDR3 DNA reads as TGTGCCAGCACCCCCAGATGGTACCAAGAGACCCAGTACTTC.

V gene TRBV12-3 or TRBV12-4 combines with J gene TRBJ1-5; D is unclear. The CDR3 loop spans 12 amino acids. Trimming pared 3 bases from V and 4 bases from J, leaving 4 bases between. CDR3 loop: CASSLRNQPQHF. CDR3 in DNA: TGTGCCAGCAGTTTGAGGAATCAGCCCCAGCATTTT.

This rearrangement joins TRBV3-1 (or the pseudogene TRBV3-2) to TRBJ1-3; D remains ambiguous. CDR3 length: 15 residues. V lost 0 bases and J lost 4, with 10 bases in between. Germline V CDR1 and CDR2: LGHDT, YNNKEL (reference sequence). CDR3 bases: TGTGCCAGCAGCCAAGAGGGCGCCAGAGGAAACACCATATATTTT. The encoded protein is CASSQEGARGNTIYF.

CDR3 loop: CASGLNNEQFF. The CDR3 coding sequence is TGTGCTAGTGGCCTTAACAATGAGCAGTTCTTC. The chain is built from TRBV12-5 and TRBJ2-1; D is unclear. The V gene lost 6 bases and the J gene lost 5 bases, with 5 bases spanning the gap. This CDR3 spans 11 amino acids. Per the germline V gene, CDR1 is LGHNT and CDR2 is FRNRAP.

J is TRBJ2-3 and V is TRBV7-2, with 9 bases aligning to TRBD2. Trimming at V came to 0 bases and at J to 7 bases, leaving 11 bases not matched to a gene. Germline assignment: CDR1 SGHTA and CDR2 FQGNSA. The CDR3 sequence is 17 residues long. This CDR3 reads CASSLAVGGGAVNTQYF. The DNA of the CDR3 is TGTGCCAGCAGCTTAGCGGTGGGCGGGGGGGCCGTAAATACGCAGTATTTT.

This chain connects TRBV6-5 to TRBJ2-2, with TRBD2 matching 7 bases. V lost 2 bases, J lost 7 bases, and 1 base stayed unmatched. This CDR3 has 13 amino acids. From germline, CDR1 is MNHEY and CDR2 SVGAGI. CDR3 nucleotides: TGTGCCAGCAGTTACCCGGGGGGCGGGGAGCTGTTTTTT. The encoded protein is CASSYPGGGELFF.

The genes are TRBV21-1 and TRBJ2-1; the DNA was not compared with TRBD1, the D call given in the table. TRBV21-1 is recorded as a pseudogene. The CDR3 totals 19 residues. DNA of the CDR3: TGTGCCAGCAGCAAAGGGGGGCCTATTGAGGGTGTCTCCTACAATGAGCAGTTCTTC. It is translated as CASSKGGPIEGVSYNEQFF.

CDR3 loop: CASSFTDSFNSPLHF. CDR3 coding DNA: TGTGCCAGCAGCTTCACAGACAGTTTTAATTCACCCCTCCACTTT. This chain uses TRBV7-9 with TRBJ1-6; a possible D gene is TRBD1 (5 bases). The CDR3 totals 15 residues. V lost 3 bases and J 6 bases, leaving 12 bases between the germline ends. Germline V gives CDR1 SEHNR, CDR2 FQNEAQ (reference sequence).

This clone was seen a single time. The chain carries TRBV10-3 and TRBJ2-6; 7 bases agree with TRBD1. The CDR3 consists of 17 residues. The germline V gene encodes CDR1 ENHRY and CDR2 SYGVKD. V gave up 11 bases and J gave up 1 base; unmatched junction bases: 14. CDR3 residues: CASAPGQVVSGANVLTF. The DNA for the CDR3 is TGTGCCTCCGCTCCCGGACAGGTCGTTTCTGGGGCCAACGTCCTGACTTTC.

This chain connects TRBV7-9 to TRBJ2-7; the match to TRBD1 covers 7 bases. Per germline, CDR1 SEHNR and CDR2 FQNEAQ (reference sequence). Trimming took 0 bases from V and 2 from J; bases not matched to a gene: 4. This CDR3 comprises 15 residues. CDR3 DNA: TGTGCCAGCAGCTTAGCGTCAGGGGGACCCTACGAGCAGTACTTC. The encoded protein is CASSLASGGPYEQYF.

CDR3 region: CASSLSRRGGTEAFF. Here the CDR3 DNA reads TGTGCCAGCAGTCTCTCTCGGCGAGGGGGCACTGAAGCTTTCTTT. This chain joins TRBV6-5 and TRBJ1-1; weak D call: TRBD1 (6 bases). CDR3 length: 15 amino acids. V lost 5 bases, J lost 4 bases, and 17 bases lay in between. The germline CDR1 and CDR2 sequences are MNHEY and SVGAGI.

The chain combines TRBV6-6 with TRBJ2-3; TRBD2 matches 9 bases. The V gene end was trimmed by 6 bases and the J gene end by 5 bases; junction bases not matched to a gene: 6. This CDR3 is built from 14 residues. The germline gives CDR1 MNHNY, CDR2 SVGAGI (reference sequence). CDR3 sequence (DNA): TGTGCCAGCAGGGGGCGGGGGGGGATAGATACGCAGTATTTT. This encodes CASRGRGGIDTQYF.

This sequence joins TRBV7-6 and TRBJ2-2; TRBD2 aligns across 10 bases. In germline, CDR1 is SGHVS, CDR2 FNYEAQ. The junction had 11 bases not matched to a gene; V was cut back by 5 bases and J by 5 bases. CDR3 length: 17 amino acids. Here the CDR3 DNA reads TGTGCCAGCAGCCCCACTAGCGGGGCCTTTGGGACCGGGGAGCTGTTTTTT. Translation: CASSPTSGAFGTGELFF.

The chain links TRBV2 to TRBJ1-2; TRBD1 matches 8 bases. Germline lookup yields CDR1 SNHLY and CDR2 FYNNEI. Trimming took 6 bases from V and 7 from J; bases not matched to a gene: 10. The CDR3 covers 14 residues. CDR3 sequence (DNA): TGTGCCAGCAGAGAGCAGGGGGCAGCGGGTGGCTACACCTTC. Its protein is CASREQGAAGGYTF.

V usage is TRBV4-1 and J usage is TRBJ2-5, with 10 bases lining up with TRBD2. Losses at the gene ends were 4 bases for V and 5 bases for J; bases not matched to a gene: 10. The germline gives CDR1 MGHRA, CDR2 YSYEKL. The CDR3 length is 16 residues. In DNA, the CDR3 is TGCGCCAGCAGCCTGGGACTAGCGCCCCGCGGGGAGACCCAGTACTTC. Residues: CASSLGLAPRGETQYF.

The chain has TRBV5-1 and TRBJ2-7; 8 bases map to TRBD1. With V trimmed by 4 bases and J by 2 bases, 11 bases remained unmatched. Germline CDR1 reads SGHRS; CDR2 reads YFSETQ. The CDR3 runs 16 residues. DNA for the CDR3: TGCGCCAGCAGCATCGGACAGGGTAGTGGTGCCTACGAGCAGTACTTC. Translation gives CASSIGQGSGAYEQYF.

V usage is TRBV30 and J usage is TRBJ1-5, with D possibly being TRBD1 (5 bases). CDR3 length equals 14 residues. V lost 0 bases and J 7 bases, leaving 13 bases between the germline ends. The germline gives CDR1 GTSNPN, CDR2 SVGIG (reference sequence). The CDR3 sequence is CAWSVGRGGQPQHF. CDR3 nucleotide sequence: TGTGCCTGGAGTGTAGGTAGGGGAGGCCAGCCCCAGCATTTT.

The chain links TRBV7-9 to TRBJ1-2; 10 positions match TRBD1. V shed 4 bases and J 4 bases; nucleotides not matched to a gene: 18. This CDR3 has 19 amino acids. Germline CDR1 reads SEHNR; CDR2 reads FQNEAQ (reference sequence). The CDR3 loop is CASSSTGGANIDHIYGYTF. The DNA for the CDR3 is TGTGCCAGCAGCTCGACAGGGGGCGCAAACATAGACCATATCTATGGCTACACCTTC.

The chain couples TRBV5-1 to TRBJ1-2, with TRBD1 as a possible D gene (6 bases). There are 14 residues in the CDR3. CDR1 and CDR2 from the germline V gene are SGHRS and YFSETQ. V dropped 4 bases and J dropped 3 bases, with 13 bases sitting between them. CDR3 residues: CASSRTVGDYGYTF. The CDR3 bases are TGCGCCAGCAGCCGGACAGTCGGGGACTATGGCTACACCTTC.

CDR3 bases: TGCGCCAGCAGAGGACAGGGCTCCTACAATGAGCAGTTCTTC. Encoded protein: CASRGQGSYNEQFF. This rearrangement joins TRBV4-1 to TRBJ2-1; TRBD1 matches at 8 bases. This CDR3 comprises 14 residues. Germline values: CDR1 MGHRA, CDR2 YSYEKL. V lost 6 bases and J lost 0; bases outside the gene matches: 1.

J is TRBJ2-3 and V is TRBV7-3; D is perhaps TRBD2 (6 bases). Germline CDR1 and CDR2: SGHTA and FQGTGA. Trimming stripped 0 bases from V and 3 bases from J, with 13 bases between. The length of the CDR3 is 16 residues. CDR3 region: CASSLTLSGATDTQYF. CDR3 sequence (DNA): TGTGCCAGCAGCTTAACACTTAGCGGAGCAACAGATACGCAGTATTTT.

The V gene is TRBV9, the J gene TRBJ1-2; 7 nucleotides match TRBD1. The CDR3 totals 17 residues. CDR1 is SGDLS and CDR2 is YYNGEE in the germline V gene. Trimming took 3 bases from V and 0 from J; bases not matched to a gene: 11. The CDR3 region has the DNA TGTGCCAGCAGCGCAGGGGGACTTTTCGACTCTAACTATGGCTACACCTTC. Translating gives CASSAGGLFDSNYGYTF.

V gene TRBV19 combines with J gene TRBJ1-5; 7 nucleotides line up with TRBD1. V gave up 5 bases and J gave up 5 bases; unmatched junction bases: 6. The CDR3 extends over 14 amino acids. Per germline, CDR1 LNHDA and CDR2 SQIVND (reference sequence). CDR3 sequence (DNA): TGTGCCAGTAGTCCGGGACAGAAGTATCAGCCCCAGCATTTT. Translation gives CASSPGQKYQPQHF.

The chain carries TRBV14 and TRBJ2-5; the D gene is possibly TRBD1 (6 bases). Trimming pared 7 bases from V and 5 bases from J, leaving 17 bases between. The CDR3 loop spans 14 amino acids. Germline CDR1 reads SGHDN; CDR2 reads FVKESK. The CDR3 region is CASNFGQPGETQYF. The CDR3 DNA reads as TGTGCCAGCAACTTCGGACAGCCAGGGGAGACCCAGTACTTC.